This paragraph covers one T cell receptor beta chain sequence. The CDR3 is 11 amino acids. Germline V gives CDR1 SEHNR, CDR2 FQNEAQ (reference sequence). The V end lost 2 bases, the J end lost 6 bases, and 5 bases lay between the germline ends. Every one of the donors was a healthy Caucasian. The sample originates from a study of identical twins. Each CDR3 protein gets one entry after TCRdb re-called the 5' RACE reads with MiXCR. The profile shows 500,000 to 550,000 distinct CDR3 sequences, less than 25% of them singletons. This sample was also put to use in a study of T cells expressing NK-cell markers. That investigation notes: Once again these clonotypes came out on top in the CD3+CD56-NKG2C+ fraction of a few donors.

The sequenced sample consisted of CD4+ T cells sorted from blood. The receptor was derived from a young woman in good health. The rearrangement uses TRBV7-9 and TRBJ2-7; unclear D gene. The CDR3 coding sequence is TGTGCCAGCAGCTTAAACGGCGAGCAGTACTTC. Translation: CASSLNGEQYF.